One and the same sample provided the 2 T cell receptor beta chains below, sequenced in a study of shared clonotypes between healthy human individuals. Sequencing used immunoSEQ multiplex PCR; TCRdb keeps in-frame clones, though not all of them. The sample contains some 2.1 million clones, 85% to 95% of which appear only once. Material: naive CD4+ T cells sorted from blood. The subset denotes: CD45RA+ positively selected. Every receptor here comes from a man aged 18 to 29 in good health.

This sequence joins TRBV19 and TRBJ1-2; perhaps TRBD1 as D (5 bases). This CDR3 has 14 amino acids. CDR1 and CDR2 from the germline V gene are LNHDA and SQIVND (reference sequence). V was clipped by 1 base and J by 9 bases, with 15 bases between them. The CDR3 sequence: CASSIGPLGDSYTF. DNA of the CDR3: TGTGCCAGTAGTATAGGTCCCCTAGGGGATAGCTACACCTTC.

The chain recombines TRBV4-1 with TRBJ1-6; D is unclear. Germline CDR1 reads MGHRA; CDR2 reads YSYEKL. V was shortened by 0 bases and J by 9 bases, with 12 bases between the two germline ends. There are 15 residues in the CDR3. The CDR3 sequence: CASSQELAVSSPLHF. In nucleotides, the CDR3 is TGCGCCAGCAGCCAAGAATTAGCGGTTAGTTCACCCCTCCACTTT.